The rows below give T cell receptor beta chains drawn from one sample of a study of blood T cell repertoires in COVID-19. Assay: immunoSEQ multiplex PCR; the TCRdb copy retains only in-frame clones and omits some. The table has around 200,000 clones, 65% to 85% seen once. Sequenced: peripheral blood. The receptors stem from a man in his forties with active or convalescent COVID-19. The CDR3 runs from the conserved cysteine through the conserved F or W. A D gene is named only where the DNA matches it firmly. The size of a clone is reported for some rows only, either as once, few or many, or as a class for expanded clones.

CDR3aa	CDR3nt	v_gene	j_gene	d_gene	abundance
CASSGLGTANPYGYTF	TGCGCCAGCAGCGGCCTCGGGACAGCCAATCCCTATGGCTACACCTTC	TRBV4-1	TRBJ1-2	TRBD1	NA
CASSLGIYRQNTEAFF	TGTGCCAGCAGCTTAGGGATATATCGACAGAACACTGAAGCTTTCTTT	TRBV7-9	TRBJ1-1	NA	few
CASSYTTNYEQYF	TGCGCCAGCAGCTACACCACCAACTACGAGCAGTACTTC	TRBV5-1	TRBJ2-7	NA	few
CASSLSGGTETQYF	TGTGCCAGCAGCTTAAGCGGGGGAACAGAGACCCAGTACTTC	TRBV7-2	TRBJ2-5	TRBD2	NA
CASSLRQGGTGELFF	TGTGCCAGCAGCCTACGACAGGGCGGCACCGGGGAGCTGTTTTTT	TRBV9	TRBJ2-2	TRBD1	NA
CASSLGRGTEAFF	TGTGCCAGCAGCTTAGGGCGGGGGACTGAAGCTTTCTTT	TRBV11-3	TRBJ1-1	NA	NA
CASSAEVNSYNEQFF	TGTGCCAGCTCAGCAGAGGTGAACTCCTACAATGAGCAGTTCTTC	TRBV18	TRBJ2-1	NA	NA
CSARGGDSYEQYF	TGCAGCGCCCGGGGTGGCGACTCCTACGAGCAGTACTTC	TRBV29-1	TRBJ2-7	NA	few
CAWSGNSPNSPLHF	TGTGCCTGGAGTGGAAATAGTCCAAATTCACCCCTCCACTTT	TRBV30	TRBJ1-6	NA	NA
CASRMERQDGNAFF	TGTGCCAGCAGGATGGAGCGACAGGACGGAAATGCTTTCTTT	TRBV28	TRBJ1-1	NA	NA